This T cell receptor (beta chain) comes out of a study of cytomegalovirus exposure and HLA in healthy donors. The study, taken as a whole, reports: Being indistinguishable, some V segments were excluded, TRBV6-2 and TRBV6-3 among them.

Germline V CDR1 and CDR2: MDHEN, SYDVKM. The CDR3 spans 13 residues. The V gene lost 8 bases and the J gene lost 1 base, with 12 bases spanning the gap. About this clone itself: Its matching antigen is unknown.

The donors (healthy individuals) were bone marrow donors. Nominally healthy donors were sampled, though unrecorded immune exposures were likely. Amplification used 60 Vbeta primers and 13 Jbeta primers. The repertoire was sequenced with immunoSEQ multiplex PCR; TCRdb's copy has only in-frame clones and lacks some. The sample lists over 150,000 clones; over 70% were seen once. This TCR came from a woman aged 25-40 years in good health and CMV-seronegative. The rearrangement links TRBV28 to TRBJ2-7, with a weak D call TRBD2 (6 bases). The sample comprised PBMCs. As DNA, the CDR3 is TGTGCCAGCCGTCCCGGGGGTTCCTACGAGCAGTACTTC. Amino acids: CASRPGGSYEQYF.